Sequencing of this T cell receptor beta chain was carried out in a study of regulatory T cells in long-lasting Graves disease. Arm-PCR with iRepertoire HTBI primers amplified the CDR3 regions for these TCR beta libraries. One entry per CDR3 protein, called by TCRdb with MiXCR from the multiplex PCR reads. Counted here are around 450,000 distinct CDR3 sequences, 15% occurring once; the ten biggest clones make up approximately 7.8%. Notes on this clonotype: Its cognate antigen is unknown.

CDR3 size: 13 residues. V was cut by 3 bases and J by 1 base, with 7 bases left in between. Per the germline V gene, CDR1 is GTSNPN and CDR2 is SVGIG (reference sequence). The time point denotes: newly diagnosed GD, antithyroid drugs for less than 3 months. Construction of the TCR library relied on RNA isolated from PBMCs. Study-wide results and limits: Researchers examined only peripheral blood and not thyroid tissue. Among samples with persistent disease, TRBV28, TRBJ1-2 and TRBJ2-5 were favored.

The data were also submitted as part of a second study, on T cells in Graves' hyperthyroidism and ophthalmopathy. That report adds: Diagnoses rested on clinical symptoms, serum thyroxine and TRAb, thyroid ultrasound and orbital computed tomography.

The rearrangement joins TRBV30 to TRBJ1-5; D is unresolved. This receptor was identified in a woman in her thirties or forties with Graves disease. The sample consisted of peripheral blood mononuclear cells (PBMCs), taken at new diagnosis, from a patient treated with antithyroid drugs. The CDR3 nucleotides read TGTGCCTGGAGGGACGGAAGCAATCAGCCCCAGCATTTT. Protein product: CAWRDGSNQPQHF.